A selection of T cell receptor beta chains follows, all from one sample in a study of Ad26.COV2.S vaccination and SARS-CoV-2 variants. The repertoire was sequenced with immunoSEQ multiplex PCR; TCRdb's copy has only in-frame clones and lacks some. The table lists about 480,000 clones, about 83% of them singletons. This specimen was peripheral blood, taken in a trial of Ad26.COV2.S vaccine versus placebo. These receptors were collected from a person between 18 and 59 years old who received the Ad26.COV2.S COVID-19 vaccine or a placebo. CDR3s include the opening cysteine and the closing phenylalanine or tryptophan. A D gene is named only where the DNA matches it firmly. Some rows have no size entry. The others give once, few or many, or a class for an expanded clone.

D gene	V gene	clone size	J gene	CDR3 DNA	CDR3 protein
NA	TRBV5-6	NA	TRBJ2-1	TGTGCCAGCAGCTTTTCCAGTGGGGTTGAGCAGTTCTTC	CASSFSSGVEQFF
TRBD1	TRBV7-8	NA	TRBJ1-4	TGTGCCAGCAGCAGGGGGCATGGGGACGAAAAACTGTTTTTT	CASSRGHGDEKLFF
NA	TRBV28	NA	TRBJ2-5	TGTGCCAGCAGCCGGCCGGGGATAGGCCAAGAGACCCAGTACTTC	CASSRPGIGQETQYF
NA	TRBV2	NA	TRBJ1-1	TGTGCCAGCAGAGACAGACAAACTACTCCCTGGGCTTTCTTT	CASRDRQTTPWAFF
NA	TRBV6-2/TRBV6-3	NA	TRBJ1-5	TGTGCCAGCAGTAACGGGCAGGGCCCTCGCAATCAGCCCCAGCATTTT	CASSNGQGPRNQPQHF
NA	TRBV27	NA	TRBJ2-6	TGTGCCAGCAGTTTCGTAAATCCTGGGGCCAACGTCCTGACTTTC	CASSFVNPGANVLTF
TRBD2	TRBV6-5	NA	TRBJ2-3	TGTGCCAGCAGACTAGCGGGTATAGATACGCAGTATTTT	CASRLAGIDTQYF
NA	TRBV5-1	NA	TRBJ1-4	TGCGCCAGCGGGGCAGAGGCAGGGACGAGCAGTGAAAAACTGTTTTTT	CASGAEAGTSSEKLFF
NA	TRBV7-2	NA	TRBJ2-5	TGTGCCAGCGCACGGGGAGGGGGAGAGACCCAGTACTTC	CASARGGGETQYF
NA	TRBV27	NA	TRBJ2-7	TGTGCCAGCAGTTTTCTAGCGCGAAGCTCCTACGAGCAGTACTTC	CASSFLARSSYEQYF
NA	TRBV5-4	NA	TRBJ1-6	TGTGCCAGCAGCTTGGGGCCACAGGGTAGGGATTCACCCCTCCACTTT	CASSLGPQGRDSPLHF
TRBD1	TRBV5-1	NA	TRBJ1-3	TGCGCCAGCAGCTTGGGGACAGGGAGCTCTGGAAACACCATATATTTT	CASSLGTGSSGNTIYF
NA	TRBV5-4	few	TRBJ2-7	TGTGCCAGCAGCTTGGCTATAAGCGGGTCCGAGCAGTACTTC	CASSLAISGSEQYF
NA	TRBV5-4	once	TRBJ1-1	TGTGCCAGCAGCGGGAGACTTATGAACACTGAAGCTTTCTTT	CASSGRLMNTEAFF
NA	TRBV11-2	NA	TRBJ2-7	TGTGCCAGCAGCTTAGATACAACAGGGCTGACCTACGAGCAGTACTTC	CASSLDTTGLTYEQYF
NA	TRBV7-3	NA	TRBJ2-1	TGTGCCAGCAGCTCGACGGGGAACAATGAGCAGTTCTTC	CASSSTGNNEQFF
TRBD1	TRBV29-1	NA	TRBJ1-3	TGCAGCGCCGGGACAGGGGGAAACACCATATATTTT	CSAGTGGNTIYF
NA	TRBV19	NA	TRBJ1-5	TGTGCCAGTCTACAGGGAGAGTATAGCAATCAGCCCCAGCATTTT	CASLQGEYSNQPQHF
NA	TRBV25-1	NA	TRBJ2-7	TGTGCCAGCAGTGAATCGGGTATCAAGACAGGAGAGCAGTACTTC	CASSESGIKTGEQYF
NA	TRBV9	NA	TRBJ2-1	TGTGCCAGCAGCGTAGATGCCTCCGTGAATGAGCAGTTCTTC	CASSVDASVNEQFF
NA	TRBV18	NA	TRBJ1-1	TGTGCCAGCTCACAAGATTATATGAACACTGAAGCTTTCTTT	CASSQDYMNTEAFF
NA	TRBV6-5	NA	TRBJ2-3	TGTGCCAGCAGTTCACGGGACTTGGCACGAGATACGCAGTATTTT	CASSSRDLARDTQYF
NA	TRBV4-2	few	TRBJ1-5	TGTGCCAGCAGCCAAGAAATGCCCAGGGCAGGGGCTATTAGCAATCAGCCCCAGCATTTT	CASSQEMPRAGAISNQPQHF
NA	TRBV29-1	once	TRBJ1-2	TGCAGCGTTGCGGACATGAACTATGGCTACACCTTC	CSVADMNYGYTF
TRBD2	TRBV7-9	NA	TRBJ2-3	TGTGCCAGCAGCTTCCTAGCGGGAGCTGGGCGCACAGATACGCAGTATTTT	CASSFLAGAGRTDTQYF
NA	TRBV6-5	few	TRBJ1-5	TGTGCCAGCAGTCGGACCCAGGGGAGCAATCAGCCCCAGCATTTT	CASSRTQGSNQPQHF
TRBD1	TRBV7-3	NA	TRBJ2-7	TGTGCCAGCAGCCCAACAGGGGGCCGGTCCTACGAGCAGTACTTC	CASSPTGGRSYEQYF
TRBD2	TRBV5-6	NA	TRBJ2-7	TGTGCCAGCAGCTTGTGGCTAGCGGGAGTCGAGCAGTACTTC	CASSLWLAGVEQYF
NA	TRBV19	NA	TRBJ2-3	TGTGCCAGTAGTATGGGACACACCACAGATACGCAGTATTTT	CASSMGHTTDTQYF
NA	TRBV6-1	NA	TRBJ1-5	TGTGCCAGCAGTGAAGCGGTGGGGTCTTATCAGCCCCAGCATTTT	CASSEAVGSYQPQHF
TRBD1	TRBV6-5	NA	TRBJ1-5	TGTGCCAGCAGCTCAATGGACAGGAATCAGCCCCAGCATTTT	CASSSMDRNQPQHF
NA	TRBV3-1/TRBV3-2	once	TRBJ2-6	TGTGCCAGCAGCCAAGTCAGGGTCTCCGGATCTGGGGCCAACGTCCTGACTTTC	CASSQVRVSGSGANVLTF
NA	TRBV9	NA	TRBJ1-1	TGTGCCAGCAGCGCGGCACAGGGTTGGAACACTGAAGCTTTCTTT	CASSAAQGWNTEAFF
NA	TRBV5-1	few	TRBJ1-1	TGCGCCAGCAGCCGAAGCGGGAGGACGTGGGGGAGTGAAGCTTTCTTT	CASSRSGRTWGSEAFF
NA	TRBV29-1	NA	TRBJ2-2	TGCAGCGGAATGCGGGACTTCACCGGGGAGCTGTTTTTT	CSGMRDFTGELFF
TRBD1	TRBV5-1	NA	TRBJ2-2	TGCGCCAGCAGAACAGGGGTCGACTACACCGGGGAGCTGTTTTTT	CASRTGVDYTGELFF
NA	TRBV5-8	NA	TRBJ2-5	TGTGCCAGCAGCTTGGGAGGGCTAGGAGTGGAGACCCAGTACTTC	CASSLGGLGVETQYF
NA	TRBV7-2	NA	TRBJ2-1	TGTGCCAGCAGCTTAGCGTTCCCCTACAATGAGCAGTTCTTC	CASSLAFPYNEQFF
NA	TRBV28	few	TRBJ2-7	TGTGCCAGCAGCTGGGGAGGGGGAGGCTACGAGCAGTACTTC	CASSWGGGGYEQYF
NA	TRBV3-1/TRBV3-2	NA	TRBJ2-5	TGTGCCAGCAGCCCCCCACCCGGAATGGGAGAGACCCAGTACTTC	CASSPPPGMGETQYF
NA	TRBV5-1	NA	TRBJ2-1	TGCGCCAGCGGGCCCGGTTATAATGAGCAGTTCTTC	CASGPGYNEQFF
TRBD2	TRBV5-4	NA	TRBJ2-1	TGTGCCAGCAGTACCAGGGACTACATCGATGAGCAGTTCTTC	CASSTRDYIDEQFF
NA	TRBV7-8	NA	TRBJ2-7	TGTGCCAGCAGCTTAGACAGCGGTATTTCCGAGCAGTACTTC	CASSLDSGISEQYF
TRBD1	TRBV7-3	NA	TRBJ2-6	TGTGCCAGTCAAAAAAGGACAGGTGCTCTCTCTGGGGCCAACGTCCTGACTTTC	CASQKRTGALSGANVLTF